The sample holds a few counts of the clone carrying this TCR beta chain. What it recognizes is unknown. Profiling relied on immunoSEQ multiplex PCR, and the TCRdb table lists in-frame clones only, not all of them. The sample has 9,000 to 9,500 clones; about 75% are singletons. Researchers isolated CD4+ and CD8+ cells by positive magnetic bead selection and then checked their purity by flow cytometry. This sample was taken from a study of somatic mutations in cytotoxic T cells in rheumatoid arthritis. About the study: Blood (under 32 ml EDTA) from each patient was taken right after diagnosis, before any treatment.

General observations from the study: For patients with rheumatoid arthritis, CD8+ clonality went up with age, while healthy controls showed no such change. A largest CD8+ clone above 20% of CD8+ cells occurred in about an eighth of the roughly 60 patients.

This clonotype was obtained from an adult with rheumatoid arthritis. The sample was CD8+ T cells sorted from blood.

The CDR3 DNA sequence: TGTGCCAGCAGCTTATGGGATCGGGTTCGCGCCTACGAGCAGTACTTC. It encodes CASSLWDRVRAYEQYF. The chain carries TRBV11-2 and TRBJ2-7; D is unresolved. V lost 2 bases and J lost 2, with 16 bases in between. There are 16 residues in the CDR3. In germline, CDR1 is SGHAT, CDR2 FQNNGV.